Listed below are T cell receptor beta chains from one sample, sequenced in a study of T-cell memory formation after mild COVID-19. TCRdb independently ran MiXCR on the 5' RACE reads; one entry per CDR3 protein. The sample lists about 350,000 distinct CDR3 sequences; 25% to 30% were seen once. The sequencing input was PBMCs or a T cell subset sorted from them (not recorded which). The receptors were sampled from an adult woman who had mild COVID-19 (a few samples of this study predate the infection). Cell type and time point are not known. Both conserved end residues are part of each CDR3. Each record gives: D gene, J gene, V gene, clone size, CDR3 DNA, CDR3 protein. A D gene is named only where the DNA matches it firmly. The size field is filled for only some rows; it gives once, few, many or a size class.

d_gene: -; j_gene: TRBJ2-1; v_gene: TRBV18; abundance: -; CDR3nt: TGTGCCAGCTCACCCCGGCTCCAGAACAATGAGCAGTTCTTC; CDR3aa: CASSPRLQNNEQFF
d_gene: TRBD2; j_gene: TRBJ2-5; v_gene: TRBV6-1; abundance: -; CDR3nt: TGTGCCAGCAGTGAAGGTGGTCGGGGGGGCGGTCTGGAGACCCAGTACTTC; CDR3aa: CASSEGGRGGGLETQYF
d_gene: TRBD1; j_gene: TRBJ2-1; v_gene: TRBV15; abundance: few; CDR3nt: TGTGCCACCAGCAGAGCCGGGACAGGGGACGTGAGTGGGCAGTTCTTC; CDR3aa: CATSRAGTGDVSGQFF
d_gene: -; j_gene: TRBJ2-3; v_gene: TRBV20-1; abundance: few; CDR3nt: TGCAGCAGGGTGGAAAGTAACACAGATACGCAGTATTTT; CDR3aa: CSRVESNTDTQYF
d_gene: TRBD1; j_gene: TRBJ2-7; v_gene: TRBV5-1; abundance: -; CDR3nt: TGCGCCAGCAGCCCCCTGACAGGGGGCTTGGGCGAGCAGTACTTC; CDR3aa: CASSPLTGGLGEQYF
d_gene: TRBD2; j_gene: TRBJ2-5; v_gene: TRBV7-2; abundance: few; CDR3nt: TGTGCCAGCAGCTTCCAGAATAGCGGGAGGGCTTTCTCGACCCAGTACTTC; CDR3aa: CASSFQNSGRAFSTQYF
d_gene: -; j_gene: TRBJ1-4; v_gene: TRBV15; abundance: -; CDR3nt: TGTGCCACCAGCAGACAGGGTGGATCTAATGAAAAACTGTTTTTT; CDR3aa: CATSRQGGSNEKLFF
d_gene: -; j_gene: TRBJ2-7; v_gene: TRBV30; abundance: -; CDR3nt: TGTGCCTGGACCAGAAATACAGGACTTGGGTCCTCCTACGAGCAGTACTTC; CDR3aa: CAWTRNTGLGSSYEQYF
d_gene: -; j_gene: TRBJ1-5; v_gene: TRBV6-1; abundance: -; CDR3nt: TGTGCCAGCAGCAATCGTCCCGAGGGAGGCAATCAGCCCCAGCATTTT; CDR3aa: CASSNRPEGGNQPQHF
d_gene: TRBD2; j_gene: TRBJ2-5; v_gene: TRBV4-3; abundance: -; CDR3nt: TGCGCCAGCAGCCAATTTACGGGAGGGCCTCAAGAGACCCAGTACTTC; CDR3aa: CASSQFTGGPQETQYF
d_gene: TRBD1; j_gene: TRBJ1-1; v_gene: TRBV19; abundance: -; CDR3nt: TGTGCCAGTAGCCCGCAGACAGGGCTTACCGAAGCTTTCTTT; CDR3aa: CASSPQTGLTEAFF
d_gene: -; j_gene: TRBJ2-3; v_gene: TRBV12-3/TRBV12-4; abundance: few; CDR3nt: TGTGCCAGCAGTAAGACAGGGAGGGCAGATACGCAGTATTTT; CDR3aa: CASSKTGRADTQYF
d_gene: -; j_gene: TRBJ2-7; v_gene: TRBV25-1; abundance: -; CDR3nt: TGTGCCAGCAGTGGACTACCCTACGAGCAGTACTTC; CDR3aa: CASSGLPYEQYF
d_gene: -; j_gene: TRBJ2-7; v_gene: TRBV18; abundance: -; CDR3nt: TGTGCCAGCTCACCCCCAAACCCAGGATCTACCTACGAGCAGTACTTC; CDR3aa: CASSPPNPGSTYEQYF
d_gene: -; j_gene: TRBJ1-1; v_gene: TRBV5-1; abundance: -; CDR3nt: TGCGCCAGCAGCTTGGGACTTTTGAACACTGAAGCTTTCTTT; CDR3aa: CASSLGLLNTEAFF
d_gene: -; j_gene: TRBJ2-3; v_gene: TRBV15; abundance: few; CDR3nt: TGTGCCACTAATGGAGCGGCTTGGGGGGCGCAGTATTTT; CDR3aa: CATNGAAWGAQYF
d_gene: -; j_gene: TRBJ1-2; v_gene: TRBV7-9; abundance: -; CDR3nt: TGTGCCAGCAGCCTCTTTATTTGGGGAAGGCGTCATGGCTACACCTTC; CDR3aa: CASSLFIWGRRHGYTF